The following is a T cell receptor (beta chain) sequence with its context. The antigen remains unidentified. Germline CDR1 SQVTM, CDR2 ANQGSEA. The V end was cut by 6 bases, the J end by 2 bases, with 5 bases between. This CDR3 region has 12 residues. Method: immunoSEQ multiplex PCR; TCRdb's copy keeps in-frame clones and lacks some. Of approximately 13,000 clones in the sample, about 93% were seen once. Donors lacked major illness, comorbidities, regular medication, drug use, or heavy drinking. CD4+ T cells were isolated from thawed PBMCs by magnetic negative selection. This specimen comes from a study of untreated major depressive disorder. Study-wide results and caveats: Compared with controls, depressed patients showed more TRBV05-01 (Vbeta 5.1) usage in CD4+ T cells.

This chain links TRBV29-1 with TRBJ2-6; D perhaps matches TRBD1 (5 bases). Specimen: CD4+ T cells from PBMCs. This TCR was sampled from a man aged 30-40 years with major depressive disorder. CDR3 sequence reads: CSVRAGANVLTF. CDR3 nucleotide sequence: TGCAGCGTCAGGGCTGGGGCCAACGTCCTGACTTTC.